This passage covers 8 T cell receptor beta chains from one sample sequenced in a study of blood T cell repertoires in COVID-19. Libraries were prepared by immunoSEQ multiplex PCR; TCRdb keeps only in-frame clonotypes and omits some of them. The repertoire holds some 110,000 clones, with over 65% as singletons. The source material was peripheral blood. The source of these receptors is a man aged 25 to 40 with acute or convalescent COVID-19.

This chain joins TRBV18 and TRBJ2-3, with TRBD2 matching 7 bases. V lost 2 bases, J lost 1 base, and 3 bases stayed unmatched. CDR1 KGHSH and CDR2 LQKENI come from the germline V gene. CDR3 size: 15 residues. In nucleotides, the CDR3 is TGTGCCAGCTCACCAGAGGCGGGGGGCACAGATACGCAGTATTTT. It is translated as CASSPEAGGTDTQYF.

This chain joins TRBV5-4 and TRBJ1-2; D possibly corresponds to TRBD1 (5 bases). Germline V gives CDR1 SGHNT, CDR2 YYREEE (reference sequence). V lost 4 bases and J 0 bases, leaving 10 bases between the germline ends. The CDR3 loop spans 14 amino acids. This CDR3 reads CASSRDSANYGYTF. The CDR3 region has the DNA TGTGCCAGCAGCCGGGACTCGGCTAACTATGGCTACACCTTC.

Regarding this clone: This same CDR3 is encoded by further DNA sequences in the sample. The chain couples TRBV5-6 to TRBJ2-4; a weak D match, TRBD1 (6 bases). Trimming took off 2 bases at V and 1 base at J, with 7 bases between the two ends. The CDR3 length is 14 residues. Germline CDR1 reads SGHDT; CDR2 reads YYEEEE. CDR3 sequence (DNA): TGTGCCAGCAGCTTCCAGGGGGCCAAAAACATTCAGTACTTC. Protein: CASSFQGAKNIQYF. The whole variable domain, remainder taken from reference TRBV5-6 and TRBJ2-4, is DAGVTQSPTHLIKTRGQQVTLRCSPKSGHDTVSWYQQALGQGPQFIFQYYEEEERQRGNFPDRFSGHQFPNYSSELNVNALLLGDSALYLCASSFQGAKNIQYFGAGTRLSVL.

The CDR3 loop is CASSYLRTLGVGYTF. The CDR3 region has the DNA TGTGCCAGCAGCTACCTTCGGACCCTGGGAGTTGGCTACACCTTC. V and J are TRBV13 and TRBJ1-2; D gene uncertain. V dropped 4 bases and J dropped 7 bases, with 19 bases sitting between them. The CDR3 sequence is 15 residues long. Looked up from germline, CDR1 is PRHDT and CDR2 is FYEKMQ (reference sequence).

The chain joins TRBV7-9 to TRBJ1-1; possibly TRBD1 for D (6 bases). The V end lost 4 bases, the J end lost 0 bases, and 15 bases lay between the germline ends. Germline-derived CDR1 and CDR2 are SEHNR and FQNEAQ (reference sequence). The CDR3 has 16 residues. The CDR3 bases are TGTGCCAGCAGCTCGGTGAGGGGGTGGGTGAACACTGAAGCTTTCTTT. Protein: CASSSVRGWVNTEAFF.

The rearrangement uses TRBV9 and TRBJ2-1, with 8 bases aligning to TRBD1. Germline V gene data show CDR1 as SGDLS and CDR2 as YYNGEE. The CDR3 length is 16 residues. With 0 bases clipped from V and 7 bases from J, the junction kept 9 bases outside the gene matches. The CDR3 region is CASSVAGGALLNEQFF. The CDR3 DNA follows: TGTGCCAGCAGCGTAGCAGGGGGCGCCCTATTGAATGAGCAGTTCTTC.

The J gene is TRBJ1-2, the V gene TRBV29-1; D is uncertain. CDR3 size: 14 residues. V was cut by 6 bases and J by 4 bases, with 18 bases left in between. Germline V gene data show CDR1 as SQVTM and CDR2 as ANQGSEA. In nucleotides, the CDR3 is TGCAGCGTCGAGGAGGCCGGAGCCAGCTATGGCTACACCTTC. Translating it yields CSVEEAGASYGYTF.

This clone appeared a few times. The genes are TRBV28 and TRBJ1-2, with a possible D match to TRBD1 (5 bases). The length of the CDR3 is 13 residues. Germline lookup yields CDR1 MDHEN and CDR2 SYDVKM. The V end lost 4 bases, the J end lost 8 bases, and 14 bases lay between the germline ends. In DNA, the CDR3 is TGTGCCAGCAGTTCTGGGGCAGGCGGCGGCTACACCTTC. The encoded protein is CASSSGAGGGYTF.